The 27 T cell receptor beta chains below come from one sample, sequenced in a study of shared clonotypes between healthy human individuals. The data were produced by immunoSEQ multiplex PCR, yet TCRdb's version contains in-frame clones alone and is incomplete. The sample shows about a million clones, approximately 80% of them seen only once. The sequenced material came from memory CD4+ T cells from PBMCs. This sample's subset: CD45RA-negative fraction. The receptors were gathered from a man between 18 and 29 years old in good health. Some clones in this sample may be carry-over from other donors' samples.

V and J are TRBV6-1 and TRBJ1-2; D is unclear. The CDR3 extends over 15 amino acids. Trimming left V 1 base short and J 3 bases short, with 12 bases between. CDR1 and CDR2 from the germline V gene are MNHNS and SASEGT. The CDR3 here is CASSEGTPADYGYTF. The CDR3 DNA is TGTGCCAGCAGTGAAGGGACCCCGGCGGACTATGGCTACACCTTC.

V gene TRBV6-5 combines with J gene TRBJ1-1, with D hard to call. CDR1 and CDR2 from the germline V gene are MNHEY and SVGAGI. This CDR3 has 13 residues. Deletions cut 6 bases from V and 3 bases from J, with 11 bases between. The DNA of the CDR3 is TGTGCCAGCAGCCAGTCGGGTTACACTGAAGCTTTCTTT. It is translated as CASSQSGYTEAFF.

V is TRBV5-1 and J is TRBJ2-3; 9 bases line up with TRBD2. J lost 4 bases, V lost 6 bases, and 9 bases had no gene match. This CDR3 region has 15 residues. CDR1 and CDR2 (germline): SGHRS, YFSETQ. In DNA form, the CDR3 reads TGCGCCAGCACGTCGGTAGCGGGAGACGCAGATACGCAGTATTTT. It translates to CASTSVAGDADTQYF.

As DNA, the CDR3 is TGTGCCAGCAGGCCATACGGACAGGCGATGAACACTGAAGCTTTCTTT. This gives the protein CASRPYGQAMNTEAFF. The chain joins TRBV28 to TRBJ1-1; 7 bases align to TRBD1. The V and J ends lost 6 bases and 0 bases, in that order; junction bases with no gene match: 10. The CDR3 consists of 16 residues. CDR1 MDHEN and CDR2 SYDVKM come from the germline V gene.

The J gene is TRBJ1-3, the V gene TRBV19; D is unresolved. Per the germline V gene, CDR1 is LNHDA and CDR2 is SQIVND (reference sequence). With 6 bases removed from V and 1 base from J, the gap between germline ends came to 13 bases. The CDR3 contains 15 residues. Here the CDR3 DNA reads TGTGCCAGTAGAAATATAGACCCTTCTGGAAACACCATATATTTT. Its translation: CASRNIDPSGNTIYF. The full variable domain, in which reference TRBV19 and TRBJ1-3 provide the parts outside the CDR3, is DGGITQSPKYLFRKEGQNVTLSCEQNLNHDAMYWYRQDPGQGLRLIYYSQIVNDFQKGDIAEGYSVSREKKESFPLTVTSAQKNPTAFYLCASRNIDPSGNTIYFGEGSWLTVV.

The chain recombines TRBV9 with TRBJ1-5; weak D call: TRBD1 (5 bases). Deletions cut 5 bases from V and 5 bases from J, with 14 bases between. The CDR3 has 14 amino acids. The germline gives CDR1 SGDLS, CDR2 YYNGEE. CDR3 nucleotide sequence: TGTGCCAGCAGTAGGGTGCCGGGGGATCAGCCCCAGCATTTT. Amino acid sequence: CASSRVPGDQPQHF.

In the case of this clone: This same CDR3 is encoded by further DNA sequences in the sample. The rearrangement links TRBV6-5 to TRBJ1-1; D is possibly TRBD1 (6 bases). Germline loops: CDR1 MNHEY, CDR2 SVGAGI. V was cut by 3 bases and J by 2 bases, with 10 bases left in between. CDR3 length: 14 amino acids. The CDR3 DNA reads as TGTGCCAGCAGTTATCCAGGGGTAAACACTGAAGCTTTCTTT. Translating gives CASSYPGVNTEAFF.

A single count supports this clone. This chain links TRBV19 with TRBJ2-5; D is unresolved. The CDR3 covers 13 residues. Germline V CDR1 and CDR2: LNHDA, SQIVND (reference sequence). The V end was cut by 5 bases, the J end by 7 bases, with 14 bases between. The CDR3 DNA reads TGTGCCAGTAGTGGCGTCCAGGCTGGGACCCAGTACTTC. This sequence encodes CASSGVQAGTQYF.

This chain uses TRBV5-1 with TRBJ2-7; D possibly matches TRBD1 or TRBD2 (6 bases each). The CDR3 spans 15 residues. Trimming took off 2 bases at V and 1 base at J, with 13 bases between the two ends. CDR1 SGHRS and CDR2 YFSETQ come from the germline V gene. CDR3 sequence reads: CASSFVGGGSYEQYF. CDR3 DNA: TGCGCCAGCAGCTTCGTCGGAGGGGGGTCCTACGAGCAGTACTTC. Full variable domain (rest looked up from reference TRBV5-1 and TRBJ2-7): KAGVTQTPRYLIKTRGQQVTLSCSPISGHRSVSWYQQTPGQGLQFLFEYFSETQRNKGNFPGRFSGRQFSNSRSEMNVSTLELGDSALYLCASSFVGGGSYEQYFGPGTRLTVT.

About this clone itself: The same CDR3 arises from other DNA sequences in this sample as well. This chain uses TRBV28 with TRBJ1-3; D may be TRBD1 (6 bases). V was clipped by 6 bases and J by 4 bases, with 13 bases between them. CDR3 length: 14 residues. Germline V gene data show CDR1 as MDHEN and CDR2 as SYDVKM. CDR3 sequence (DNA): TGTGCCAGCAGCACCCAGGGGCGAGGAAACACCATATATTTT. Translation: CASSTQGRGNTIYF.

The V gene is TRBV28, the J gene TRBJ2-1, with TRBD2 matching over 11 bases. The ends lost 1 base at V and 7 bases at J; junction bases unmatched: 9. Germline CDR1 MDHEN, CDR2 SYDVKM. CDR3 length equals 17 residues. The CDR3 sequence: CASSLSRLAGKENEQFF. The CDR3 region has the DNA TGTGCCAGCAGTTTATCCAGACTAGCGGGAAAGGAGAATGAGCAGTTCTTC.

This clone has just a few counts. V and J are TRBV6-1 and TRBJ2-7; weak D call: TRBD1 (5 bases). Germline CDR1 is MNHNS and CDR2 is SASEGT. The V end was cut by 8 bases, the J end by 5 bases, with 22 bases between. The CDR3 is 15 amino acids. The CDR3 DNA follows: TGTGCCAGCTGGGGTAGGGGTGTGTCAGGAGACGAGCAGTACTTC. This gives the protein CASWGRGVSGDEQYF.

This chain uses TRBV25-1 with TRBJ2-2; tentatively, D is TRBD1 (6 bases). The length of the CDR3 is 16 residues. Trimming stripped 3 bases from V and 5 bases from J, with 16 bases between. From germline, CDR1 is MGHDK and CDR2 SYGVNS. The chain's CDR3 is CASSDPRAGVTGELFF. CDR3 bases: TGTGCCAGCAGTGACCCTCGCGCAGGGGTGACCGGGGAGCTGTTTTTT.

This CDR3 is CASSRTAFYGYTF. CDR3 coding DNA: TGTGCCAGCAGTCGTACAGCGTTCTATGGCTACACCTTC. The V gene is TRBV28, the J gene TRBJ1-2; no firm D call. Germline V gives CDR1 MDHEN, CDR2 SYDVKM. The CDR3 consists of 13 residues. V lost 5 bases and J 4 bases, leaving 11 bases between the germline ends.

This chain connects TRBV29-1 to TRBJ2-7; TRBD1 is a possible D gene (7 bases). CDR1 and CDR2 (germline): SQVTM, ANQGSEA. V was pared by 6 bases and J by 5 bases, with 26 bases between. The CDR3 runs 16 residues. CDR3 loop: CSVPKAGTVDLDEQYF. The CDR3 region has the DNA TGCAGCGTCCCCAAGGCGGGGACAGTTGACCTAGACGAGCAGTACTTC.

The V call is TRBV7-8, the J call TRBJ1-1, with D hard to call. V lost 0 bases and J lost 6, with 5 bases in between. The CDR3 length is 12 residues. Looked up from germline, CDR1 is SGHVS and CDR2 is FQNEAQ. Written as DNA, the CDR3 is TGTGCCAGCAGCTTAGCCGCAGCTGAAGCTTTCTTT. The encoded protein is CASSLAAAEAFF.

The CDR3 DNA follows: TGTGCCAGCACACGGGAGGACAACACCGGGGAGCTGTTTTTT. It translates to CASTREDNTGELFF. This chain connects TRBV18 to TRBJ2-2, with 7 bases aligning to TRBD2. Looked up from germline, CDR1 is KGHSH and CDR2 is LQKENI. J was trimmed by 2 bases and V by 8 bases; bases with no gene match: 5. This CDR3 is built from 14 residues.

Concerning this clone itself: The same CDR3 is also encoded by other DNA sequences in this sample. The V and J genes are TRBV6-1 and TRBJ2-7; 10 bases line up with TRBD1. With 6 bases clipped from V and 6 bases from J, the junction kept 5 bases outside the gene matches. CDR3 length: 13 residues. The germline V gene encodes CDR1 MNHNS and CDR2 SASEGT. CDR3 sequence reads: CASSWDRGSEQYF. The CDR3 DNA sequence: TGTGCCAGCAGCTGGGACAGGGGTAGCGAGCAGTACTTC.

A single count supports this clone. The chain couples TRBV27 to TRBJ1-1; 11 bases are shared with TRBD1. The CDR3 contains 15 residues. The junction had 9 bases not matched to a gene; V was cut back by 8 bases and J by 4 bases. Germline V lookup: CDR1 MNHEY, CDR2 SMNVEV (reference sequence). The CDR3 sequence: CASLRTGGWGTEAFF. The CDR3 coding sequence is TGTGCCAGCCTTAGGACAGGGGGCTGGGGCACTGAAGCTTTCTTT.

This clone was detected only a few times. The J gene is TRBJ1-1, the V gene TRBV2, with D possibly TRBD1 on 6 matching bases. Trimming shortened V by 9 bases and J by 5 bases, and 16 bases separated the two germline ends. CDR1 is SNHLY, CDR2 FYNNEI, per germline. This CDR3 contains 13 residues. In nucleotides, the CDR3 is TGTGCCAGTTCCCCGGACAGACTGACTGAAGCTTTCTTT. This sequence encodes CASSPDRLTEAFF.

The chain is built from TRBV7-2 and TRBJ2-3, with 10 bases that match TRBD2. Germline assignment: CDR1 SGHTA and CDR2 FQGNSA. The CDR3 extends over 18 amino acids. V lost 1 base, J lost 1 base, and 8 bases stayed unmatched. CDR3 bases: TGTGCCAGCAGCTTAGTGGGAGGGGGGACTAGCGGCACAGATACGCAGTATTTT. Protein sequence: CASSLVGGGTSGTDTQYF.

This chain joins TRBV5-1 and TRBJ2-1, with a weak D call TRBD2 (6 bases). Germline-derived CDR1 and CDR2 are SGHRS and YFSETQ. This CDR3 spans 16 amino acids. V lost 7 bases, J lost 0 bases, and 17 bases lay in between. DNA of the CDR3: TGCGCCAGCGCACCCGGGCAGGAGGGCTCCTACAATGAGCAGTTCTTC. It translates to CASAPGQEGSYNEQFF.

This clone was seen ten or more times. The genes are TRBV7-2 and TRBJ2-7, with TRBD1 identical over 8 bases. The V and J ends lost 5 bases and 2 bases, in that order; junction bases with no gene match: 14. This CDR3 region has 17 residues. CDR1 is SGHTA, CDR2 FQGNSA, per germline. The CDR3 region is CASSRRKGQGKPYEQYF. Here the CDR3 DNA reads TGTGCCAGCAGCCGACGCAAAGGACAGGGAAAACCCTACGAGCAGTACTTC.

As regards this clone: In the same sample, other DNA sequences code for this CDR3. DNA of the CDR3: TGTGCCAGCAGCCAAGGGAAGGAGACCCAGTACTTC. It translates to CASSQGKETQYF. V gene TRBV4-2 combines with J gene TRBJ2-5; D is undetermined. Germline V gene sequence: CDR1 LGHNA, CDR2 YNFKEQ. The V end lost 1 base, the J end lost 5 bases, and 5 bases lay between the germline ends. The CDR3 is 12 amino acids.

This clone appeared a few times. The genes are TRBV11-2 and TRBJ1-5; D may be TRBD1 (6 bases). Germline V gene data show CDR1 as SGHAT and CDR2 as FQNNGV. V lost 1 base, J lost 6 bases, and 16 bases lay in between. There are 16 residues in the CDR3. As DNA, the CDR3 is TGTGCCAGCAGCTTAGGGGGGGCAGGGACGGTTCAGCCCCAGCATTTT. Amino acid sequence: CASSLGGAGTVQPQHF. Full variable domain (remainder filled in from reference TRBV11-2 and TRBJ1-5): EAGVAQSPRYKIIEKRQSVAFWCNPISGHATLYWYQQILGQGPKLLIQFQNNGVVDDSQLPKDRFSAERLKGVDSTLKIQPAKLEDSAVYLCASSLGGAGTVQPQHFGDGTRLSIL.

This chain links TRBV9 with TRBJ2-7; 9 positions match TRBD2. J was trimmed by 3 bases and V by 3 bases; bases with no gene match: 4. CDR1 is SGDLS, CDR2 YYNGEE, per germline. The CDR3 is 14 residues long. The CDR3 loop reads CASSAGLAGYEQYF. As DNA, the CDR3 is TGTGCCAGCAGCGCGGGACTAGCAGGCTACGAGCAGTACTTC.

This clone was picked up one time. This chain links TRBV14 with TRBJ2-7; D is unresolved. The CDR3 runs to 13 residues. V dropped 4 bases and J dropped 5 bases, with 12 bases sitting between them. From germline, CDR1 is SGHDN and CDR2 FVKESK. In DNA, the CDR3 is TGTGCCAGCAGCCCCCCTGGGAAGGACGAGCAGTACTTC. Protein product: CASSPPGKDEQYF.